These 12 T cell receptor beta chains originate from one sample sequenced in a study of human T cells and chemical hapten exposure. Stated time point: patch test 2, 6 weeks after DPC sensitization. The treatment was: therapeutic diphenylcyclopropenone sensitization with weekly scalp DPC. One entry per CDR3 protein, called by TCRdb with MiXCR from the RACE reads. The sample shows roughly 54,000 distinct CDR3 sequences, 7.5% to 10% of them seen only once. The sample here was whole blood, taken in connection with sensitization to the hapten diphenylcyclopropenone (DPC). The receptors come from a woman aged 45-60 years with alopecia areata. Some clones in this sample may be carry-over from other donors' samples.

The chain has TRBV4-2 and TRBJ1-1, with 10 bases lining up with TRBD1. Germline V gene lookup returns CDR1 LGHNA and CDR2 YNFKEQ. The CDR3 runs to 17 residues. V lost 3 bases, J lost 4 bases, and 11 bases stayed unmatched. The CDR3 DNA follows: TGTGCCAGCAGCCATGGCCGGACAGGGGGAAGGGGCACTGAAGCTTTCTTT. This sequence encodes CASSHGRTGGRGTEAFF.

This chain links TRBV11-2 with TRBJ2-7, with a tentative D call TRBD1 (5 bases). The V gene lost 5 bases and the J gene lost 1 base, with 12 bases spanning the gap. Looked up from germline, CDR1 is SGHAT and CDR2 is FQNNGV. The CDR3 runs to 14 residues. This CDR3 reads CASSQGRESYEQYF. CDR3 DNA sequence: TGTGCCAGCAGCCAGGGCAGAGAATCCTACGAGCAGTACTTC.

This chain uses TRBV28 with TRBJ2-1, with 11 bases lining up with TRBD2. Germline V gene sequence: CDR1 MDHEN, CDR2 SYDVKM. The CDR3 sequence is 15 residues long. The junction had 9 bases not matched to a gene; V was cut back by 2 bases and J by 12 bases. The CDR3 reads CASSLGLAGGGMQFF. CDR3 coding DNA: TGTGCCAGCAGTTTAGGCCTAGCGGGAGGCGGTATGCAGTTCTTC. Full variable domain (outside the CDR3, taken from reference TRBV28 and TRBJ2-1): DVKVTQSSRYLVKRTGEKVFLECVQDMDHENMFWYRQDPGLGLRLIYFSYDVKMKEKGDIPEGYSVSREKKERFSLILESASTNQTSMYLCASSLGLAGGGMQFFGPGTRLTVL.

This clonotype was picked up a small number of times. This rearrangement joins TRBV5-1 to TRBJ1-2; D is ambiguous. The CDR3 has 12 residues. V was pared by 0 bases and J by 4 bases, with 4 bases between. CDR1 SGHRS and CDR2 YFSETQ come from the germline V gene. CDR3 amino acids: CASSLDTYGYTF. The CDR3 DNA reads as TGCGCCAGCAGCTTGGACACCTATGGCTACACCTTC.

This clonotype was detected only a few times. CDR3 sequence: CASSLVQGGNTEAFF. The CDR3 DNA is TGTGCCAGCAGCTTAGTCCAGGGTGGAAACACTGAAGCTTTCTTT. J is TRBJ1-1 and V is TRBV7-6; perhaps TRBD1 as D (5 bases). The ends were cut back, 1 base at V and 2 bases at J, with 11 bases in the middle. CDR3 length: 15 amino acids. Germline loops: CDR1 SGHVS, CDR2 FNYEAQ.

There are many counts of this clonotype. V gene TRBV6-2 or TRBV6-3 combines with J gene TRBJ2-3; possible D gene TRBD2, 7 bases. The CDR3 spans 18 residues. V lost 8 bases, J lost 6 bases, and 30 bases lay in between. Germline loops: CDR1 MNHEY, CDR2 SVGEGT. CDR3 nucleotide sequence: TGTGCCAGCGTCAGGGGAGCCCGTATAGCGGGCCGTTTTGATACGCAGTATTTT. Translated: CASVRGARIAGRFDTQYF.

This clonotype was seen a handful of times. The chain is built from TRBV18 and TRBJ1-5; 9 positions agree with TRBD1. Looked up from germline, CDR1 is KGHSH and CDR2 is LQKENI. The CDR3 spans 16 residues. With V trimmed by 4 bases and J by 2 bases, 6 bases remained unmatched. CDR3: CASSQQGAGGNQPQHF. DNA of the CDR3: TGTGCCAGCTCACAACAGGGGGCTGGGGGCAATCAGCCCCAGCATTTT.

This clonotype was found a few times. The CDR3 nucleotides are TGTGCCAGCAGCCCCGATGCGGGGTTCACTGAAGCTTTCTTT. It translates to CASSPDAGFTEAFF. The gene calls are TRBV7-9 and TRBJ1-1; D ambiguous. The CDR3 totals 14 residues. Trimming removed 5 bases at V and 4 bases at J, with 14 bases between. CDR1 and CDR2 (germline): SEHNR, FQNEAQ (reference sequence).

This clonotype is labeled as medium-sized. The CDR3 spells CSVVFQRNTEAFF. The CDR3 coding sequence is TGCAGCGTTGTCTTTCAGAGGAACACTGAAGCTTTCTTT. The chain recombines TRBV29-1 with TRBJ1-1; D gene ambiguous. CDR1 is SQVTM and CDR2 is ANQGSEA in the germline V gene. Deletions cut 4 bases from V and 1 base from J, with 10 bases between. The CDR3 sequence is 13 residues long.

In its sample, this clonotype was seen many times. The chain is built from TRBV5-1 and TRBJ1-2; D may be TRBD1 (5 bases). The CDR3 covers 16 residues. V lost 1 base to trimming and J lost 1 base, with 14 bases between them. Germline V gene data show CDR1 as SGHRS and CDR2 as YFSETQ. CDR3 sequence (DNA): TGCGCCAGCAGCTTGCAGGGATCGGGGGTTAACTATGGCTACACCTTC. Translating gives CASSLQGSGVNYGYTF.

This clonotype was picked up many times. V is TRBV28 and J is TRBJ1-6; D is uncertain. With 6 bases removed from V and 0 bases from J, the gap between germline ends came to 6 bases. The germline gives CDR1 MDHEN, CDR2 SYDVKM. The CDR3 runs 14 residues. CDR3 sequence reads: CASRTSSYNSPLHF. Written as DNA, the CDR3 is TGTGCCAGCAGGACCAGCTCCTATAATTCACCCCTCCACTTT.

This clonotype has a count of ten or more. The chain employs TRBV28 and TRBJ1-5; 7 bases line up with TRBD1. J gave up 9 bases and V 6 bases, and 8 bases lay outside the gene matches. The length of the CDR3 is 13 residues. The germline V gene has CDR1 MDHEN and CDR2 SYDVKM. The CDR3 sequence is CASSPDRDRPQHF. The CDR3 DNA is TGTGCCAGCAGCCCCGACAGGGACAGGCCCCAGCATTTT.